The source of this T cell receptor beta chain is a study of blood T cell repertoires in COVID-19. Study in general: T cells, B-cell-depleted T cells, or PBMCs supplied cDNA or gDNA.

This clone has just one count. V lost 4 bases and J lost 4; bases outside the gene matches: 3. This CDR3 is 14 amino acids long. The germline CDR1 and CDR2 sequences are SGHRS and YFSETQ. Per the original methods: Reference gene primer amplification gave estimated nucleated cell counts. Here immunoSEQ multiplex PCR was the method, and the copy in TCRdb shows in-frame clones only, minus some. The V and J calls and clone size come from that table; D and trimming were worked out from the DNA. The sample consists of about 160,000 clones, 80% to 95% of them appearing once. The sample comprised peripheral blood. The chain has TRBV5-1 and TRBJ1-3, with 9 bases that match TRBD1. This receptor was identified in a man aged 30 to 45 with COVID-19, enrolled during active disease. The CDR3 sequence: CASSLDRGGNTIYF. CDR3 DNA: TGCGCCAGCAGCCTGGACAGGGGAGGAAACACCATATATTTT.